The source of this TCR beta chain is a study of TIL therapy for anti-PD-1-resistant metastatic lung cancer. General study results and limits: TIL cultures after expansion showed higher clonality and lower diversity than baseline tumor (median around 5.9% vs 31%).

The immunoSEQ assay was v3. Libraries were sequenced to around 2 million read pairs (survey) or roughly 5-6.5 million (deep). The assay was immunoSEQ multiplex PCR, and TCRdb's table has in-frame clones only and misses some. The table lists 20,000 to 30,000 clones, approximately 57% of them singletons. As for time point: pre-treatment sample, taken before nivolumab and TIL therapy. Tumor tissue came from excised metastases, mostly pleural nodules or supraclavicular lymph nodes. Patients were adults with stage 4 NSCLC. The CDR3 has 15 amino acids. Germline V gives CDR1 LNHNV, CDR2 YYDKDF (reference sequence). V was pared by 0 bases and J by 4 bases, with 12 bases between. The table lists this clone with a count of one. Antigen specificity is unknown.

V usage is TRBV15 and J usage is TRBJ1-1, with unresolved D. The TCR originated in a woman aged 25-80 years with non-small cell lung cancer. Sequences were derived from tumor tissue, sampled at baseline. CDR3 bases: TGTGCCACCAGCAGAGATGGAAAGGGAGGCACTGAAGCTTTCTTT. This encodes CATSRDGKGGTEAFF.